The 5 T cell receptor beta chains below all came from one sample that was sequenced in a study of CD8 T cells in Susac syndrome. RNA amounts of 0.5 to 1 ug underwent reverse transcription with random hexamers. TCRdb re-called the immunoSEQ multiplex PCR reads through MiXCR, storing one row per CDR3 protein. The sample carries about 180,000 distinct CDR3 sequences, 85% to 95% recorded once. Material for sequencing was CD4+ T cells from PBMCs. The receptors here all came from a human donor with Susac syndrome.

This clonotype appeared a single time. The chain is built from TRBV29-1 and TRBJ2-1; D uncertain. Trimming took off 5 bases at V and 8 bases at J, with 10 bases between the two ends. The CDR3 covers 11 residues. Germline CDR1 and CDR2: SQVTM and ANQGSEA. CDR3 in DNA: TGCAGCGTTTGGTACTCCCATGAGCAGTTCTTC. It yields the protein CSVWYSHEQFF.

CDR3 residues: CASSSGTNGPGELFF. CDR3 coding DNA: TGTGCCAGTTCTAGTGGGACCAACGGACCCGGGGAGCTGTTTTTT. The rearrangement uses TRBV28 and TRBJ2-2; D may be TRBD1 or TRBD2 (5 bases each). Per germline, CDR1 MDHEN and CDR2 SYDVKM. The CDR3 totals 15 residues. Trimming took off 9 bases at V and 6 bases at J, with 20 bases between the two ends.

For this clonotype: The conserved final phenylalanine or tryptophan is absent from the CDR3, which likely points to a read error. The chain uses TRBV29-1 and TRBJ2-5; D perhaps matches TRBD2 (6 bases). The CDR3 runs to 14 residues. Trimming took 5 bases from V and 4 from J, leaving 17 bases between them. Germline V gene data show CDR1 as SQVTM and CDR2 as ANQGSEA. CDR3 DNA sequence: TGCAGCGTTCAAACCATCCGGGGGAGAGAGACCCAGTACTTG. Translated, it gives CSVQTIRGRETQYL.

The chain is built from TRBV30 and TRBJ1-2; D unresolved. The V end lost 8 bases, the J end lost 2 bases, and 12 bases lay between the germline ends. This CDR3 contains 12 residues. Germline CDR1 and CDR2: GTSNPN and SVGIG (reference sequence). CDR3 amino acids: CALSGSNYGYTF. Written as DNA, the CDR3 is TGTGCCCTTTCGGGCAGCAACTATGGCTACACCTTC. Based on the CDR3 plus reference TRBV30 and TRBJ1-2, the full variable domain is SQTIHQWPATLVQPVGSPLSLECTVEGTSNPNLYWYRQAAGRGLQLLFYSVGIGQISSEVPQNLSASRPQDRQFILSSKKLLLSDSGFYLCALSGSNYGYTFGSGTRLTVV.

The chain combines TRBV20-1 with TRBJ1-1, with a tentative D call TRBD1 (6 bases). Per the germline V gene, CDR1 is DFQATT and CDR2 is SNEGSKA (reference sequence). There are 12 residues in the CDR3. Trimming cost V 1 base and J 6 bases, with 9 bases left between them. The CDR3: CSARVQGSEAFF. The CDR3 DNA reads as TGCAGTGCTAGAGTACAGGGATCTGAAGCTTTCTTT.